The T cell receptor beta chain described here comes from a study of CD8 T cells in ankylosing spondylitis. Study outcomes and limitations: Disease-linked clones were reportedly significantly enriched in matched ankylosing spondylitis synovial fluid. A TCR beta motif of under 10 highly homologous variants appeared characteristic of ankylosing spondylitis blood.

This clonotype was seen ten or more times. No antigen is known for it. For TCR beta, libraries came from quantitative 5'-RACE with molecular barcodes. One entry per CDR3 protein results from TCRdb running MiXCR on the 5' RACE reads. The sample yields about 460,000 distinct CDR3 sequences, 5.3% seen once. The V gene's germline CDR1 is SEHNR and CDR2 FQNEAQ (reference sequence). With 1 base removed from V and 9 bases from J, the gap between germline ends came to 13 bases. The CDR3 spans 13 residues. Specimen: blood, either unsorted or a sorted T cell fraction (not recorded which). The chain combines TRBV7-9 with TRBJ2-7, with D possibly TRBD2 on 6 matching bases. The TCR comes from a male donor with ankylosing spondylitis. The CDR3 protein is CASSLGWQGGQYF. The CDR3 nucleotides read TGTGCCAGCAGCTTAGGTTGGCAGGGAGGGCAGTACTTC.